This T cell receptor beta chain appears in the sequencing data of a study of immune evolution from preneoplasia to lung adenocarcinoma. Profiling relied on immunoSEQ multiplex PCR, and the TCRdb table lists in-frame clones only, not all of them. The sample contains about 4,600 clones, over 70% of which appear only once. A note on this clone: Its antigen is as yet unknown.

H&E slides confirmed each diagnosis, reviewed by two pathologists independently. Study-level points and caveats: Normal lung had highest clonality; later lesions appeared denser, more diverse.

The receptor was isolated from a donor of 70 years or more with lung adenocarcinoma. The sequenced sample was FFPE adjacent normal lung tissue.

The CDR3 DNA reads TGTGCCAGCAGTACGGGCGGGGTGGCCTATGGCTACACCTTC. As protein: CASSTGGVAYGYTF. The rearrangement uses TRBV28 and TRBJ1-2, with D uncertain. V lost 5 bases, J lost 4 bases, and 14 bases lay in between. This CDR3 has 14 residues. Per germline, CDR1 MDHEN and CDR2 SYDVKM.